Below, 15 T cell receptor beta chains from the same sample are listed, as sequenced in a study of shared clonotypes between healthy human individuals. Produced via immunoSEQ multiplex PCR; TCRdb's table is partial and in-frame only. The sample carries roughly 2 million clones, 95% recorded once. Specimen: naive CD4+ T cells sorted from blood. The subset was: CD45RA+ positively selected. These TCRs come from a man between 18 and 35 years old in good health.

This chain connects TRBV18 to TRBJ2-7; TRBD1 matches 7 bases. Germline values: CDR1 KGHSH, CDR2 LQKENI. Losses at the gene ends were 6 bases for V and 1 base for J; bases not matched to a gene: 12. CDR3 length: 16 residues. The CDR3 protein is CASSQRRQGESYEQYF. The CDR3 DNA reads TGTGCCAGCTCTCAAAGGAGGCAGGGGGAATCCTACGAGCAGTACTTC.

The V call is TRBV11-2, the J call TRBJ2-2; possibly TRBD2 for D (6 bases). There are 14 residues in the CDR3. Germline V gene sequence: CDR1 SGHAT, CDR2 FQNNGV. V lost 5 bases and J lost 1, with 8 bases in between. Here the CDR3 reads CASSVSGNTGELFF. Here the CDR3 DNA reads TGTGCCAGCAGCGTTAGCGGGAACACCGGGGAGCTGTTTTTT.

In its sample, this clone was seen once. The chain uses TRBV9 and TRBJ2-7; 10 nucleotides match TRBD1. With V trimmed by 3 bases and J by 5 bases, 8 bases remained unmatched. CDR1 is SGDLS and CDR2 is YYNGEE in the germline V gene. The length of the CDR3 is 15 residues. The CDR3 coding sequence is TGTGCCAGCAGCGCTACCGGGACAGGGGTTAACGAGCAGTACTTC. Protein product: CASSATGTGVNEQYF. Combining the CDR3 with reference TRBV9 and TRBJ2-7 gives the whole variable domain DSGVTQTPKHLITATGQRVTLRCSPRSGDLSVYWYQQSLDQGLQFLIQYYNGEERAKGNILERFSAQQFPDLHSELNLSSLELGDSALYFCASSATGTGVNEQYFGPGTRLTVT.

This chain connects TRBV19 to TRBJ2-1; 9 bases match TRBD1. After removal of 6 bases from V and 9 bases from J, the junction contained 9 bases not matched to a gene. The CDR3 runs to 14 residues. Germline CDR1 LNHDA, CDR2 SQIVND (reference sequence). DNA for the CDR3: TGTGCCAGTAGCCCGGGACAGGGAATAAGTGAGCAGTTCTTC. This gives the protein CASSPGQGISEQFF.

This CDR3 reads CASSDFEGRTDTQYF. The CDR3, as DNA: TGTGCCAGCAGTGACTTTGAGGGGAGGACAGATACGCAGTATTTT. The chain couples TRBV6-6 to TRBJ2-3; TRBD2 might be the D (6 bases). V shed 5 bases and J shed 3 bases, with 15 bases lying between them. Germline V gives CDR1 MNHNY, CDR2 SVGAGI (reference sequence). The CDR3 length is 15 residues.

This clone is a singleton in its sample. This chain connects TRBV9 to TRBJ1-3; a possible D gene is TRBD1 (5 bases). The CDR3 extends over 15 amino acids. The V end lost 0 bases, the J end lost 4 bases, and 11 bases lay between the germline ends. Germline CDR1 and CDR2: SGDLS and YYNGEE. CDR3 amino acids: CASSVESGFGNTIYF. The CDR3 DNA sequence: TGTGCCAGCAGCGTAGAGTCAGGGTTCGGAAACACCATATATTTT.

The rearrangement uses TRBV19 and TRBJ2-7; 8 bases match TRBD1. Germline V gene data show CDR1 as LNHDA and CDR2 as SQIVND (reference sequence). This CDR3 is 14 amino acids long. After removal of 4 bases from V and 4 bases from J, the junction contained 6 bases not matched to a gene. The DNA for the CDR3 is TGTGCCAGTAGTACAGCCAGGGACAGGTACGAGCAGTACTTC. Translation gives CASSTARDRYEQYF.

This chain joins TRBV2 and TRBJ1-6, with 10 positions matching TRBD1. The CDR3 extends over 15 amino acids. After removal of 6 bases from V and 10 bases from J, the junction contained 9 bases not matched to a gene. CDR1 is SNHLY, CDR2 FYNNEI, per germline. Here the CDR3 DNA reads TGTGCCAGCAGGGAGGACAGGGGGTTCTTGTCACCCCTCCACTTT. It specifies CASREDRGFLSPLHF.

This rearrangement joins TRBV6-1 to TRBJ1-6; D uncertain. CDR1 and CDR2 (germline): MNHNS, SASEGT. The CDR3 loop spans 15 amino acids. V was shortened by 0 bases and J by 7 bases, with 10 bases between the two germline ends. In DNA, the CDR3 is TGTGCCAGCAGTGAAGCAGAGACACCGAATTCACCCCTCCACTTT. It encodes CASSEAETPNSPLHF.

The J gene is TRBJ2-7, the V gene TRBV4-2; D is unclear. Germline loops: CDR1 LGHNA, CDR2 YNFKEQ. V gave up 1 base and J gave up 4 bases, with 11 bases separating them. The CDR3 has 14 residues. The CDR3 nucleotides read TGTGCCAGCAGCCAAGGACCCACAAGTTACGAGCAGTACTTC. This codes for CASSQGPTSYEQYF.

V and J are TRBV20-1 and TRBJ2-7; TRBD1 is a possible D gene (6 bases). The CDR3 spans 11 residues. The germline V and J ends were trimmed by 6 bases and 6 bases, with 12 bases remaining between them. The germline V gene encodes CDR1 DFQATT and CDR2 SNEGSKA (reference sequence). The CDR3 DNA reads TGCAGTGCAACACAGGGTGCCGAGCAGTACTTC. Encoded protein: CSATQGAEQYF.

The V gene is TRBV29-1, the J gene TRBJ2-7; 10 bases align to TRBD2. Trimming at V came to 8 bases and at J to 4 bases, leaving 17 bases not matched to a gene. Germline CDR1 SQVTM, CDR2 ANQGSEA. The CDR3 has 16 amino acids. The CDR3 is CSISKVAGAGGYEQYF. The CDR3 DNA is TGCAGCATTTCAAAAGTAGCGGGAGCGGGGGGGTACGAGCAGTACTTC.

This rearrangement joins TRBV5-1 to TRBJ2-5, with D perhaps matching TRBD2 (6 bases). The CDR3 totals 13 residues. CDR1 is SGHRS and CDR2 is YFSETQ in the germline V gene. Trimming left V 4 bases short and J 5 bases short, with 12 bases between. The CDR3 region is CASSMGTGETQYF. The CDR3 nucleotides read TGCGCCAGCAGCATGGGGACTGGTGAGACCCAGTACTTC.

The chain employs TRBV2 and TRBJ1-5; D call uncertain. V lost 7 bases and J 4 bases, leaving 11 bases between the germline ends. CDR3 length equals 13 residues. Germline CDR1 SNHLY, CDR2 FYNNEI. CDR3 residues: CASTIFGNQPQHF. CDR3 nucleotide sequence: TGTGCCAGCACGATTTTTGGGAATCAGCCCCAGCATTTT.

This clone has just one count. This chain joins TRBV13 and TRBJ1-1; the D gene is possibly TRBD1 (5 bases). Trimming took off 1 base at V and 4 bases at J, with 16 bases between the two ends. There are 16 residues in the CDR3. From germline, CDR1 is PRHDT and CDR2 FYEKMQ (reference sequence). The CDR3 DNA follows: TGTGCCAGCAGCTTAGACCCCTTGTCCGGGGGCACTGAAGCTTTCTTT. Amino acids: CASSLDPLSGGTEAFF.